Included here is one T cell receptor (beta chain) sequence, with context. The sample is drawn from a study of blood T cell repertoires in COVID-19. The overall study: PBMCs, B-cell-depleted T cells, or T cells provided the cDNA or gDNA that made up the material.

There are 14 residues in the CDR3. Trimming shortened V by 2 bases and J by 0 bases, and 6 bases separated the two germline ends. Germline V lookup: CDR1 SGHRS, CDR2 YFSETQ. TCRdb keeps only in-frame clones here, not all; method: immunoSEQ multiplex PCR. Found here are more than 90,000 clones, about 85% of them singletons; the top ten hold about 1.8%. The receptor comes from a woman aged 70 to 79 with active or convalescent COVID-19. Sequenced input: peripheral blood. The chain links TRBV5-1 to TRBJ1-3; TRBD1 might be the D (5 bases). CDR3 sequence (DNA): TGCGCCAGCAGCTTACAGGTCTCTGGAAACACCATATATTTT. This translates into CASSLQVSGNTIYF.